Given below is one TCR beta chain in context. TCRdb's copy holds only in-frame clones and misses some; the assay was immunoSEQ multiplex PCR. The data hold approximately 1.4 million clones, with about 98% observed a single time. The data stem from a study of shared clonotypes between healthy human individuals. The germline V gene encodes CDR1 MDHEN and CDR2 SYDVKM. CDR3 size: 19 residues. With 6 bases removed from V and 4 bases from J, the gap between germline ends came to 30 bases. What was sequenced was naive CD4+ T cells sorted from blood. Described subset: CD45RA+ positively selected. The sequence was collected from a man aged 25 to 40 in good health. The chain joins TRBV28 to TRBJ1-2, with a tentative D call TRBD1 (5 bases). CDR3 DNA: TGTGCCAGCAGAACTAAAAGACCTTGGGGCATGGTTTATGGCTATGGCTACACCTTC. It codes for CASRTKRPWGMVYGYGYTF.